This TCR beta chain was identified during a study of blood T cell repertoires in COVID-19. Whole-study context: The samples span acute and convalescent COVID-19 from the United States, Italy and Spain.

The CDR3 extends over 15 amino acids. V was shortened by 3 bases and J by 7 bases, with 15 bases between the two germline ends. Germline V gene sequence: CDR1 MNHNS, CDR2 SASEGT. In the authors' methods: Amplification of reference gene primers was used by the study to estimate nucleated cell counts. Sequencing was performed with immunoSEQ multiplex PCR; in TCRdb, only in-frame clones are kept and a portion is missing. The V and J calls and clone size come from that table; D and trimming were worked out from the DNA. The sample records more than 300,000 clones, around 83% being singletons. The clonotype comes from a woman aged 45-65 years with acute or convalescent COVID-19. Source material: peripheral blood. The gene calls are TRBV6-1 and TRBJ2-2; D remains ambiguous. The CDR3 DNA sequence: TGTGCCAGCAGTGATAATTGGCAGTTCATCGGGGAGCTGTTTTTT. This sequence encodes CASSDNWQFIGELFF.